This TCR beta chain originates from a study of blood T cell repertoires in COVID-19. Across the whole study: Both acute and convalescent COVID-19 samples were obtained from the United States, Italy and Spain.

In the original analysis: Reference gene primers were amplified, and this amplification served to estimate nucleated cell counts. Assay used: immunoSEQ multiplex PCR; TCRdb lists only in-frame clones, some missing. D and trimming come from the DNA, and the V and J calls and clone size come from that table. This sample has roughly 20,000 clones, with 86% found just once. The V end was cut by 0 bases, the J end by 5 bases, with 17 bases between. In germline, CDR1 is WNHNN, CDR2 SYGVQD (reference sequence). The CDR3 consists of 16 residues. Sequences were obtained from peripheral blood. The rearrangement joins TRBV10-1 to TRBJ2-7; D possibly corresponds to TRBD2 (6 bases). The TCR was taken from a human donor in a cohort sampled during active COVID-19. The DNA of the CDR3 is TGCGCCAGCAGTGAGTCTCAGACTAGTATACTGCACGAGCAGTACTTC. Translation: CASSESQTSILHEQYF.